This TCR beta chain was captured by sequencing in a study of shared T cell receptors in the human thymus. Method: immunoSEQ multiplex PCR; TCRdb's copy keeps in-frame clones and lacks some. The table shows 550,000 to 800,000 clones, with approximately 85% occurring only once. The germline CDR1 and CDR2 sequences are SGHKS and YYEKEE (reference sequence). There are 15 residues in the CDR3. The V end lost 4 bases, the J end lost 3 bases, and 14 bases lay between the germline ends. The same sample was also studied in work on human thymus T cells. Turning to that study: Corrective surgery for congenital heart defects was being performed on the healthy Finnish infants who served as donors. Resections that were taken during corrective heart surgery supplied the thymus tissue. Gene usage for V and J segments appeared biased in thymic and blood repertoires. Highly overlapping thymic repertoires among unrelated individuals were reported in related research.

The chain carries TRBV5-5 and TRBJ2-4, with D possibly TRBD1 on 6 matching bases. This TCR derives from a girl in the first two years of life with a congenital heart defect. Sequences were obtained from thymocytes. CDR3 DNA: TGTGCCAGCAGCGCCCGGGACACGGGCAAAAACATTCAGTACTTC. Translating it yields CASSARDTGKNIQYF.